This TCR beta chain stems from a study of T-cell reconstitution after alpha-beta-depleted transplantation in children. This clonotype was seen ten or more times. The CDR3 runs 16 residues. J gave up 7 bases and V 3 bases, and 8 bases lay outside the gene matches. Unique molecular identifiers were used in preparing the TCRbeta library. Each CDR3 protein is one row after TCRdb ran MiXCR on the PCR reads. The profile covers about 100,000 distinct CDR3 sequences, with 4.5% to 7.5% appearing a single time and 5.5% to 6.5% taken by the ten largest. The chain carries TRBV12-3 or TRBV12-4 and TRBJ2-1; 11 nucleotides agree with TRBD2. The specimen comprised PBMCs, mostly from graft donor cells, sampled 60 days after TCRalphabeta/CD19-depleted stem cell transplant. The TCR was taken from a female patient aged 2-10 years who had a stem cell transplant for Fanconi anemia, so the T cells may come from the graft donor. The CDR3 coding sequence is TGTGCCAGCAGTTTGCTACTAGCGGGAGCGGGGAATGAGCAGTTCTTC. It is translated as CASSLLLAGAGNEQFF.